Given below is one T cell receptor beta chain in context. No antigen is known for it. Base qualities are missing; no much larger clone stands one base away. This specimen's time point label, per the study, means: before neoadjuvant nivolumab. None of the patients had received prior systemic or radiation treatment, and all were newly diagnosed with stage II-IVA oral cavity squamous cell carcinoma. The cohort was made up of patients with locally advanced, HPV-negative oral cavity squamous cell carcinoma. Peripheral blood mononuclear cells were analyzed directly and were not maintained or expanded in culture. The samples were obtained from a longitudinal correlative study of a single-arm phase II trial testing neoadjuvant nivolumab in oral cavity squamous cell carcinoma. Genomic DNA-based TCRbeta sequencing was performed on subject-matched pre- and post-treatment PBMCs and tumors from three responders and three non-responders. Peripheral blood mononuclear cells were collected before nivolumab treatment and were collected again after treatment, at the time of surgery. Genomic DNA was isolated from PBMCs using the Maxwell RSC DNA from Cells kit.

PBMC libraries used mostly around 500 ng of input genomic DNA for deep sequencing, with six replicates per sample. Following the manufacturer's instructions, the team built TCRbeta libraries using the immunoSEQ hsTCRbeta kit. An Illumina NovaSeq 6000 S4 flow cell was used to sequence the final libraries, which had first been combined to 3 nM. On the authors' methods: Raw data preprocessing and quality control were performed with the immunoSEQ Analyzer. The analysis was restricted to productive rearrangements, with each unique CDR3 amino acid sequence defining a clonotype. Using the R package tcR, the researchers computed the Gini-Simpson index as their estimate of repertoire clonality. Gini indices were compared with Student's t test, and associations with tumor size change were assessed by Pearson correlation. TCRdb took over this immuneACCESS table, retaining in-frame rearrangements with V and J assigned. Such tables are incomplete; in checked studies, under half of the missing clones stem from an unresolved V gene, and the remainder is unexplained. V and J calls and clone size come straight from that table; D and trimming were deduced from the DNA. Counted in this sample were 15,000 to 20,000 clones; approximately 79% of them appeared once. Of the sample, around 2.7% falls within the top ten clones.

These data are taken from a study of neoadjuvant anti-PD-1 for oral cavity cancer (dated by TCRdb to about 2021). Study-level background: Before undergoing curative-intent surgical resection, most patients got three to four biweekly nivolumab doses at 3 mg/kg. Patients who did not progress were given a fourth nivolumab dose at about day 43 and had definitive surgical resection on days 50-56. Under RECIST 1.1, patients with complete response, partial response or stable disease were classed as responders, and patients with progression were classed as non-responders. The parent correlative cohort had 12 to 13 patients and a response rate of roughly 34%.

The research as a whole found: Only a few patients per response group were included in the TCR analyses, and the authors called for validation in larger cohorts. Higher pretreatment blood Treg/Th17 ratios correlated with higher pretreatment blood TCRbeta clonality and lower post-treatment tumor TCRbeta clonality. Within PBMCs, T cell clonality (Gini index) was significantly higher in non-responders than responders after neoadjuvant nivolumab.

Here the sequenced sample was PBMCs, taken before nivolumab (anti-PD-1) treatment. This receptor was taken from a person aged 40 to 85 with oral cavity squamous cell carcinoma.

The DNA is as follows: TGCGCCAGCAGCTGGGAGGGACAAGGGGAAAAACTGTTTTTT. It translates as CASSWEGQGEKLFF. The chain is assembled from TRBV5-1 and TRBJ1-4; TRBD1 could be the D gene, as 6 bases match. The CDR3 starts with the cysteine, ends with the phenylalanine, and has 14 residues. Solely the CDR3 DNA is kept, with 42 bases framed from the first base. From the germline V gene, CDR1 is SGHRS and CDR2 is YFSETQ. V drops 3 bases and J drops 8 bases, leaving 14 bases in between.